This paragraph covers one T cell receptor (beta chain) sequence. Its antigen is still unknown. The treatment denotes: oral pan-JAK inhibitor, 5-10 mg twice daily. The sequencing template was cDNA reverse transcribed from extracted RNA. Clones were read by immunoSEQ multiplex PCR, and TCRdb kept only the in-frame ones, dropping some. The sample lists a few hundred thousand clones, over 60% occurring once. This sample is part of a study of CD8+ T cells in alopecia areata. As for the study in general: Patients received oral tofacitinib, 5 to 10 mg twice daily, for moderate-to-severe alopecia areata. The study, taken as a whole, reports: Compared with mice, patients displayed less clear TCR sharing, possibly for HLA-related reasons.

The CDR3 is 13 residues long. Trimming took 0 bases from V and 7 from J, leaving 9 bases between them. Germline V lookup: CDR1 GTSNPN, CDR2 SVGIG (reference sequence). This specimen consisted of CD4+ T cells sorted from blood, obtained at approximately week 45, from a patient treated with tofacitinib. The chain combines TRBV30 with TRBJ2-2; a possible D gene is TRBD2 (5 bases). The sequence derives from a human donor with alopecia areata. CDR3 protein: CAWSVDRGGELFF. In DNA, the CDR3 is TGTGCCTGGAGTGTAGACCGGGGCGGGGAGCTGTTTTTT.